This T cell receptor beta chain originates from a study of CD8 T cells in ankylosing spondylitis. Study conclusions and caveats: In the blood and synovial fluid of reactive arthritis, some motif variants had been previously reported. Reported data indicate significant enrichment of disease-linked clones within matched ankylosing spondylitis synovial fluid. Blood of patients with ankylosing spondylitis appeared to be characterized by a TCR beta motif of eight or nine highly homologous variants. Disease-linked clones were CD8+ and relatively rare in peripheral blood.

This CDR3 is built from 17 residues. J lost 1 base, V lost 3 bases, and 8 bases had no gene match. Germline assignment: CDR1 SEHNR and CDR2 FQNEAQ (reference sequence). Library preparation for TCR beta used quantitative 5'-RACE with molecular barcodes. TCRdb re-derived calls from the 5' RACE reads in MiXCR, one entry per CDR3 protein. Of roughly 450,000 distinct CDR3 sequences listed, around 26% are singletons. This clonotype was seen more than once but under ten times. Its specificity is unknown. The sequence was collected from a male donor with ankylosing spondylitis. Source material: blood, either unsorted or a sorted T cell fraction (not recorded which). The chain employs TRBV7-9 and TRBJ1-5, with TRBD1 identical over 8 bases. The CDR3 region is CASSFTGGRGSNQPQHF. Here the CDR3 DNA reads TGTGCCAGCAGCTTTACAGGGGGACGAGGGAGCAATCAGCCCCAGCATTTT. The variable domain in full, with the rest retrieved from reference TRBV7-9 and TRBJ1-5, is DTGVSQNPRHKITKRGQNVTFRCDPISEHNRLYWYRQTLGQGPEFLTYFQNEAQLEKSRLLSDRFSAERPKGSFSTLEIQRTEQGDSAMYLCASSFTGGRGSNQPQHFGDGTRLSIL.